This T cell receptor (beta chain) was identified in a study of Ad26.COV2.S vaccination and SARS-CoV-2 variants. The sample's treatment: roughly 18 received Ad26.COV2.S at low or high dose, single or two shots; roughly five received placebo; per-sample allocation not given. Sampling was performed 63 days after the first vaccine or placebo injection. Data came from immunoSEQ multiplex PCR; TCRdb stores just in-frame clones and leaves some out. The table shows around 310,000 clones, with roughly 90% occurring only once. This clonotype was sampled from a person aged 18-65 years who received the Ad26.COV2.S COVID-19 vaccine or a placebo. Sequencing was performed on peripheral blood, taken in a trial of Ad26.COV2.S vaccine versus placebo.

Written as DNA, the CDR3 is TGTGCCAGTAGTTTCTCCAGGGCTGACACTGAAGCTTTCTTT. Protein sequence: CASSFSRADTEAFF. The V and J genes are TRBV19 and TRBJ1-1; TRBD1 is a possible D gene (5 bases). CDR3 length equals 14 residues. Trimming removed 5 bases from V and 3 bases from J, with 13 bases in between. In germline, CDR1 is LNHDA, CDR2 SQIVND (reference sequence).